The clone carrying this TCR beta chain was counted a single time. The CDR3 consists of 18 residues. Germline CDR1 reads SGDLS; CDR2 reads YYNGEE. The germline V and J ends were trimmed by 0 bases and 4 bases, with 22 bases remaining between them. This specimen belongs to a study of blood T cell repertoires in COVID-19. In the study overall: The United States, Italy and Spain provided the acute and convalescent COVID-19 samples. Sources were T cells, B-cell-depleted T cells, or PBMCs; the material itself was cDNA or gDNA.

Authors' processing steps: Scientists estimated how many nucleated cells there were by amplifying reference gene primers. Clones were read by immunoSEQ multiplex PCR, and TCRdb kept only the in-frame ones, dropping some. V and J calls and clone size are copied from that table; D and trimming were computed from the DNA. This sample has 250,000 to 350,000 clones, with about 85% found just once. Sequencing used peripheral blood. This sequence originates from a woman in her forties or fifties who had recovered from COVID-19. The chain uses TRBV9 and TRBJ1-2; no clear D gene. The CDR3: CASSVGNSFYEVVYGYTF. CDR3 nucleotides: TGTGCCAGCAGCGTAGGGAACTCTTTTTATGAGGTGGTCTATGGCTACACCTTC.